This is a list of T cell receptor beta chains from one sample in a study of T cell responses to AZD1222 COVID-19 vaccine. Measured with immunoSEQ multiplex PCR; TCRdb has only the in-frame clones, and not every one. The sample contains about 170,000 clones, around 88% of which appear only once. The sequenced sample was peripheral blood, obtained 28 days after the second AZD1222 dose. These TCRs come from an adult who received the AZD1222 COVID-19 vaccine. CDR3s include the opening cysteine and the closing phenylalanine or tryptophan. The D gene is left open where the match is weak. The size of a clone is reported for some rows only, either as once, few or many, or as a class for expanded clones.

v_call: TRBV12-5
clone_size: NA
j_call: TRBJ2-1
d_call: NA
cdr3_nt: TGTGCTAGTGGTTTGGGGGGAAATGAGCAGTTCTTC
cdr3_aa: CASGLGGNEQFF

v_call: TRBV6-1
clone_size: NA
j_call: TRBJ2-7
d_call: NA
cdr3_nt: TGTGCCAGCAGTGAACGCGCGAGGGGGGCCAGAGACTACGAGCAGTACTTC
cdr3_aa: CASSERARGARDYEQYF

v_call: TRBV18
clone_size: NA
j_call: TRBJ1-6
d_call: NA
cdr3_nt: TGTGCCAGCTCACCTACTCCTGGCGGGGCGGATAATTCACCCCTCCACTTT
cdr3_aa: CASSPTPGGADNSPLHF

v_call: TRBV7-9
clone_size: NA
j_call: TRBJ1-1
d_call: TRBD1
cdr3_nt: TGTGCCAGCAGCTTAGGGGGACAGGGGGTTCAGGGCACTGAAGCTTTCTTT
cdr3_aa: CASSLGGQGVQGTEAFF

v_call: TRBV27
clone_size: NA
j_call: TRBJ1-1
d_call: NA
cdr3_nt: TGTGCCAGCAGTATCCAGGGTGGCACTGAAGCTTTCTTT
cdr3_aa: CASSIQGGTEAFF

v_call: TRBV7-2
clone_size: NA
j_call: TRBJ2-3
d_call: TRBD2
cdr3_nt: TGTGCCAGCAGCTGGAGCGGGGGGGCCACAGATACGCAGTATTTT
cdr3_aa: CASSWSGGATDTQYF

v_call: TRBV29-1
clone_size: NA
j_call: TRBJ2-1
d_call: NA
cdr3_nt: TGCAGCGTTGATGGGCGGGGAGGAGGCAATGAGCAGTTCTTC
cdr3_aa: CSVDGRGGGNEQFF

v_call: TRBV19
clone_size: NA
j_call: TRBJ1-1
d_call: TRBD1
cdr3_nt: TGTGCCAGTAGTGCCGGGACAGGGTATCGCGAAGCTTTCTTT
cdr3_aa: CASSAGTGYREAFF

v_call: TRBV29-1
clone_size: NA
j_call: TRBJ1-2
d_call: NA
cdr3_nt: TGCAGCGTTGGAGGGGGAGGGAACTATGGCTACACCTTC
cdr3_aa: CSVGGGGNYGYTF

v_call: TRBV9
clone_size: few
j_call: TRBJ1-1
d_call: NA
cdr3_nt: TGTGCCAGCAGCGTAGCCAGGGACACTGAAGCTTTCTTT
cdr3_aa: CASSVARDTEAFF

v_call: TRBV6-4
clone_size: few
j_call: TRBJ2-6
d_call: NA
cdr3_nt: TGTGCCAGCAGTGTCCAACCGCGGTCGGGGGCCAACGTCCTGACTTTC
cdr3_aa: CASSVQPRSGANVLTF

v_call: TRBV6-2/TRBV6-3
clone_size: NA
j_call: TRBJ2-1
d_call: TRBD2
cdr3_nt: TGTGCCAGCAGTTACGGATTAGCGGGGGGGTGGAATGAGCAGTTCTTC
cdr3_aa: CASSYGLAGGWNEQFF

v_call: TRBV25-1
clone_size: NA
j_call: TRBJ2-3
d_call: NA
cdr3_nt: TGTGCCAGCAGGCCTAGGACAGCGACAGATACGCAGTATTTT
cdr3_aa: CASRPRTATDTQYF

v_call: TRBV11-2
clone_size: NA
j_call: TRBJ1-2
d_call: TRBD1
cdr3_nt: TGTGCCAGCAGCTACCCCTTCAGGGGGAACTATGGCTACACCTTC
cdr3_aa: CASSYPFRGNYGYTF

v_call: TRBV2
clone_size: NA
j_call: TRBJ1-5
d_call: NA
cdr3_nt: TGTGCCAGCAGTGAAGATAGGGCCCAGCATTTT
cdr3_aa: CASSEDRAQHF

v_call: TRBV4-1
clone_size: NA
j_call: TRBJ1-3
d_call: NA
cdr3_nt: TGCGCCAGCAGCCAATTGACAAGTGCTGGAAACACCATATATTTT
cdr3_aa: CASSQLTSAGNTIYF

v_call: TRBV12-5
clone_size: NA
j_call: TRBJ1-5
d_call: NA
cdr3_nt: TGTGCTAGTGGTTTTCGAGGATGGGAGAATAGCAATCAGCCCCAGCATTTT
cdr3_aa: CASGFRGWENSNQPQHF

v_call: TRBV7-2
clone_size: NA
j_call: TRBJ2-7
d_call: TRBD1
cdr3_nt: TGTGCCAGCAGCTCCTCGGGACAGGGGCCTTACGAGCAGTACTTC
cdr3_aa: CASSSSGQGPYEQYF

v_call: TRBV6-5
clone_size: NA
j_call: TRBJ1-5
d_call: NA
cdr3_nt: TGTGCCAGCAGCCAGAACCGGTACCAGCCCCAGCATTTT
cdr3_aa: CASSQNRYQPQHF

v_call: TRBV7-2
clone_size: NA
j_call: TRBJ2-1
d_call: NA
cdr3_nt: TGTGCCAGCAGCTTAGGCGGGGTCTTTAACAATGAGCAGTTCTTC
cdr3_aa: CASSLGGVFNNEQFF

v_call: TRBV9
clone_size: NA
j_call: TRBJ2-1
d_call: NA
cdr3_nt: TGTGCCAGCAGCGTAGAATCTCAAGGGTACGGTAGCTTTTCCTACAATGAGCAGTTCTTC
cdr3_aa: CASSVESQGYGSFSYNEQFF

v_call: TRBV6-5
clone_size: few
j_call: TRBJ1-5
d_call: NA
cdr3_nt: TGTGCCAGCAGGGATGATCAGCCCCAGCATTTT
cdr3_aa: CASRDDQPQHF

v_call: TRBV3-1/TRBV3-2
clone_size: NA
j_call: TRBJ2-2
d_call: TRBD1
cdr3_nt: TGTGCCAGCAGCCCGTGGACAGGGACGAACACCGGGGAGCTGTTTTTT
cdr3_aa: CASSPWTGTNTGELFF

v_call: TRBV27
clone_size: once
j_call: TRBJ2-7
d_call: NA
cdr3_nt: TGTGCCAGCAGAACAGGATACGAGCAGTACTTC
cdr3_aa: CASRTGYEQYF

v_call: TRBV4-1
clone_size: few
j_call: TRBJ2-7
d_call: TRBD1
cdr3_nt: TGCGCCAGCAGCCAAGACGGCAGGGGGAACCTAGAGCAGTACTTC
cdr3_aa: CASSQDGRGNLEQYF

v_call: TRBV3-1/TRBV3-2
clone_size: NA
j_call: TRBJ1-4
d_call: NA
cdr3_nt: TGTGCCAGCAGCCCGAGGGTGGGGGGTGAAAAACTGTTTTTT
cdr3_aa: CASSPRVGGEKLFF

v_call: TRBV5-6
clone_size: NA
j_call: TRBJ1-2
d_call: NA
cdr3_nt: TGTGCCAGCACCGACAACTACTATGGCTACACCTTC
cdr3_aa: CASTDNYYGYTF

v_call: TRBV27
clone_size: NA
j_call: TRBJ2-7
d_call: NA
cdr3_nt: TGTGCCAGCGGAAACAGGGAAGGGTTCGAGCAGTACTTC
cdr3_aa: CASGNREGFEQYF

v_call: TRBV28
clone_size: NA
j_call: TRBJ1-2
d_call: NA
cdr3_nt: TGTGCCAGCACCTCACCGGGCCAGGGCTGGGGCTACACCTTC
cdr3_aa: CASTSPGQGWGYTF

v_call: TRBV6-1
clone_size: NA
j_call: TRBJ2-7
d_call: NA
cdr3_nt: TGTGCCAGCAGTGAAACTTACCCAGTCGTCTCCGAGCAGTACTTC
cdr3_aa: CASSETYPVVSEQYF

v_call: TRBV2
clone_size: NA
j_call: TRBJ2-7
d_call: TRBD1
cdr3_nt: TGTGCCAGCAGACTAACGCGGCAGGGGGCCTTGACGGAGCAGTACTTC
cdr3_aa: CASRLTRQGALTEQYF

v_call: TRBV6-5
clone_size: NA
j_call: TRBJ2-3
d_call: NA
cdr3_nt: TGTGCCAGCAGTTACGCAACAGGGATCACAGATACGCAGTATTTT
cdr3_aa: CASSYATGITDTQYF

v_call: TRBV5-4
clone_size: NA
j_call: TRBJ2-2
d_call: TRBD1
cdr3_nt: TGTGCCAGCAGCTGGGACAGGGGTGTGGACACCGGGGAGCTGTTTTTT
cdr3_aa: CASSWDRGVDTGELFF

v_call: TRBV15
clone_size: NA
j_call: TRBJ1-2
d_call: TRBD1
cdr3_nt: TGTGCCACCAGCAGAGATATTCCAGGGGGCCACTATGGCTACACCTTC
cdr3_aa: CATSRDIPGGHYGYTF

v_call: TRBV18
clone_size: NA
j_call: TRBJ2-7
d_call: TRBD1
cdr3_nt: TGTGCCAGCTCACCGGGACAGGAGGCCTACGAGCAGTACTTC
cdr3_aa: CASSPGQEAYEQYF

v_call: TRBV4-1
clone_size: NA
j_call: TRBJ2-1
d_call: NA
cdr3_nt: TGCGCCAGCAGCCAAGATGCGGCCTACAATGAGCAGTTCTTC
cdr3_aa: CASSQDAAYNEQFF

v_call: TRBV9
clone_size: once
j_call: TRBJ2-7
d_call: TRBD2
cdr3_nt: TGTGCCAGCAGCGTAGGGGTTAGCGGGGGGACCTACGAGCAGTACTTC
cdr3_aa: CASSVGVSGGTYEQYF

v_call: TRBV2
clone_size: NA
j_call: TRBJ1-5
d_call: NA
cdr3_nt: TGTGCCAGCAGTGACGGGACATATCAGCCCCAGCATTTT
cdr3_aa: CASSDGTYQPQHF

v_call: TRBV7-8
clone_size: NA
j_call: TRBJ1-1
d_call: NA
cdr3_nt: TGTGCCAGCAGCTTATCCAGAGGGGGGAGTGAAGCTTTCTTT
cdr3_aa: CASSLSRGGSEAFF

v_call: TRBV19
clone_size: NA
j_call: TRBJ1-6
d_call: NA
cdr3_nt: TGTGCCAGTAGTATAGCCAGGGGTAATTCACCCCTCCACTTT
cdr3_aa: CASSIARGNSPLHF

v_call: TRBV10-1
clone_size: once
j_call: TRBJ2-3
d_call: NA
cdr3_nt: TGCGCCAGCGGAGACAGGCGCACAGATACGCAGTATTTT
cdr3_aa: CASGDRRTDTQYF

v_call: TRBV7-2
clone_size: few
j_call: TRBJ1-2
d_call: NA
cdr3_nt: TGTGCCAGCAGCCTACAGGGTAACTATGGCTACACCTTC
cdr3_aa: CASSLQGNYGYTF

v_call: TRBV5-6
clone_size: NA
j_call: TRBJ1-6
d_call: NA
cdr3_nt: TGTGCCAGCAGCTTGGGCTCGGAATATAATTCACCCCTCCACTTT
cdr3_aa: CASSLGSEYNSPLHF

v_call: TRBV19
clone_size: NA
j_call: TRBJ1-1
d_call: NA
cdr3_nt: TGTGCCAGTAGGTCGCGGCGGGGGGGCGACACTGAAGCTTTCTTT
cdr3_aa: CASRSRRGGDTEAFF

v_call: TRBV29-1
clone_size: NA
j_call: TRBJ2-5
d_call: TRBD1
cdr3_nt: TGCAGCGTAGAACCTCCGGGACAGAGGACCCAGTACTTC
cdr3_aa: CSVEPPGQRTQYF

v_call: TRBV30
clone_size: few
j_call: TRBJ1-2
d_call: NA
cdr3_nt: TGTGCCTCAAGGACAGAAAGAAACTATGGCTACACCTTC
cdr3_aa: CASRTERNYGYTF

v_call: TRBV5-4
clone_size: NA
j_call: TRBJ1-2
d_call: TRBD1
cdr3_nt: TGTGCCAGCAGCTCGGGACAGGAACGCTATGGCTACACCTTC
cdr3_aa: CASSSGQERYGYTF

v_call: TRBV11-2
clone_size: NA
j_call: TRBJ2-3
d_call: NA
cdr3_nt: TGTGCCAGCAGCTTAGCGAGGGTACCACTCACTAGCACAGATACGCAGTATTTT
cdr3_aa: CASSLARVPLTSTDTQYF